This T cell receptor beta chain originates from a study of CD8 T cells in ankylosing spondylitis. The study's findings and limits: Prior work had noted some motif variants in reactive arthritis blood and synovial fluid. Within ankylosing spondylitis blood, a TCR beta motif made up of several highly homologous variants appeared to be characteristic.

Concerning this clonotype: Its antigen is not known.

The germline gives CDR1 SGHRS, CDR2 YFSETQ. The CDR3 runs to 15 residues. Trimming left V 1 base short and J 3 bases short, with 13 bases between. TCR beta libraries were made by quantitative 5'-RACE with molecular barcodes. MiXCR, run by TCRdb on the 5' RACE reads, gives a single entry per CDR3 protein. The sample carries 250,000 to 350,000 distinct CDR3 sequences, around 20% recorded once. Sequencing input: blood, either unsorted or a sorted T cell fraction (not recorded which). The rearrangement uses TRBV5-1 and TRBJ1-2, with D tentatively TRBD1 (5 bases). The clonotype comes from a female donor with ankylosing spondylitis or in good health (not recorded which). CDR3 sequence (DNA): TGCGCCAGCAGCTTGCGGGGCACCAGTGACTATGGCTACACCTTC. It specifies CASSLRGTSDYGYTF.